This T cell receptor beta chain was observed in a study of blood T cell repertoires in COVID-19 (dated by TCRdb to the early 2020s). Regarding the study in general: The collaborator samples originated in the United States, Italy and Spain and spanned the acute and convalescent phases of COVID-19. Where available, HLA class I and class II types were taken from metadata supplied by the sample provider and were not determined by assay-based typing. The prospective study material was composed of cDNA or gDNA derived from T cells, B-cell-depleted T cells, or PBMCs. The repertoires were made available in a free public database intended to serve as a resource for research on the immune response to SARS-CoV-2. The samples were drawn from two sources: the first 160 participants of the ongoing ImmuneRACE study, and 1,254 subjects contributed by 6 global collaborators. The sample metadata nearly always contained a de-identified subject ID, COVID-19 status, age in years and sex. The dataset comprised deeply sampled blood TCRbeta repertoires from subjects exposed to, actively infected with, or recovered from COVID-19. What the work shows at the level of the full study, not this receptor alone: How much clinical and demographic metadata was included differed by source and by participant, and the metadata was provided uncurated.

The immunoSEQ Assay, a bias-controlled multiplex PCR, was used to amplify TCRbeta CDR3 regions from genomic DNA. The study's own analysis went as follows. The number of nucleated cells in each sample was estimated by amplification of reference gene primers within the assay. Sequence reads were collapsed and filtered to measure the absolute abundance of every unique TCRbeta CDR3 rearrangement. For each sample, productive Simpson clonality was calculated as the square root of Simpson's diversity index across productive rearrangements. Held by TCRdb, this immuneACCESS table contains in-frame sequences only and omits some clones. Under half of the omission traces to an unresolved V gene where checked; the cause of the rest is unknown. The V and J calls and clone size were taken over from that table, and D and trimming were inferred from the DNA. This sample holds about 70,000 clones; over 85% were observed only once. Approximately 1.5% of the sample is in the top ten clones.

Collaborating institutions collected whole blood in K2EDTA tubes following their own protocols. Collaborator samples were shipped for TCRbeta analysis as frozen whole blood, isolated PBMCs, or DNA extracted from either sample type. CDR1 and CDR2 are drawn from the germline V gene: MNHNS, SASEGT. The junction shows trimming of 1 base on V and 1 base on J, plus 16 bases between the germline ends. Including the terminal cysteine and phenylalanine, the CDR3 comprises 17 residues. The read is trimmed to its CDR3 DNA, 51 bases read in frame from base 1. In the case of this clone: There is no known antigen for this receptor. No base quality values were provided; no much bigger clone lies one nucleotide off.

The sequence derives from a man aged 50-59 years with acute or convalescent COVID-19. The rearranged segments are TRBV6-1 and TRBJ1-1, with the D gene call left open. Source material: peripheral blood. The base sequence is TGTGCCAGCAGTGAAGAAGAGGTTTCGAGGTGGAACACTGAAGCTTTCTTT. Translated, this is CASSEEEVSRWNTEAFF.